This paragraph reports one TCR beta chain. Antigen: not known. The data are from a study of T cells after yellow fever vaccination. General study findings and limits: Some clonotypes were seen in both the CD4 and the CD8 compartments. These made up a small share and likely arose from convergent recombination. Clones from primary vaccination mostly reappeared after the booster (roughly 97% CD4, roughly 87% CD8).

Conversion of TCR transcripts into cDNA relied on 5'RACE template switching, which added a universal primer site and UMIs. Via MiXCR, TCRdb re-called the 5' RACE reads, giving one row per CDR3 protein. The sample lists about 350,000 distinct CDR3 sequences; 4.1% were seen once. This TCR was recovered from a man aged 18-30 years who received the YFV17D yellow fever vaccine. This specimen was PBMCs, taken 5 days after the yellow fever booster vaccination.

CDR3 amino acids: CASSQPKGSPQHF. The CDR3 DNA reads as TGCGCCAGCAGCCAACCGAAGGGCAGTCCCCAGCATTTT. V usage is TRBV4-1 and J usage is TRBJ1-5; D ambiguous. The V and J ends lost 2 bases and 10 bases respectively, with 12 bases between them. Germline V lookup: CDR1 MGHRA, CDR2 YSYEKL. The CDR3 has 13 amino acids.